This T cell receptor beta chain was captured in a study of T-cell memory formation after mild COVID-19 (dated by TCRdb to the early 2020s). The study in broad terms: TCR sequence clusters from the two donors were found to be largely donor specific. In a couple of donors, T-cell clones that expanded and contracted after mild COVID-19 were tracked by sequencing TCRalpha and TCRbeta repertoires over time. The cohort was made up of two young adult volunteers, one female and one male, who were previously healthy. The study at large found these results: The detection of some responding clones in pre-infection memory suggests that pre-existing cross-reactive memory T cells joined the SARS-CoV-2 response. SARS-CoV-2 specificity was not confirmed for the second-wave clones peaking on day 37. The study included only a couple of mild cases, and larger cohorts that include severe cases with pre-infection samples were judged to be necessary. Clones that contracted from day 15 to 85 showed balanced CD4/CD8 phenotypes, whereas a second wave of clones that expanded from day 15 to 37 leaned towards CD4+. Contracting CD4+ clones were found mainly in CM and EM memory subsets, while CD8+ clones were enriched in EMRA.

This clonotype has just a few counts. The clone's antigen remains unknown. No much larger clone exists at a distance of one base, and base qualities are not known. Trimming leaves V shorter by 8 bases and J shorter by 2 bases, with the junction holding 3 bases beyond the gene matches. The CDR3 measures 13 amino acids from cysteine to phenylalanine. Of the read, only the CDR3 DNA is kept; its 39 bases are in frame from base 1. The germline V gene encodes CDR1 GTSNPN and CDR2 SVGIG (reference sequence). PBMCs were isolated by Ficoll-Paque density gradient centrifugation. The instrument given in TCRdb is Illumina NovaSeq 6000. TCRalpha and TCRbeta cDNA libraries were constructed by 5'RACE with constant-segment primers, with sample barcodes and unique molecular identifiers being introduced. Trizol reagent was used to extract RNA from every sample. The libraries were amplified in two PCR steps, and the second step added a second sample barcode and Illumina TruSeq adapters. Sequencing of the libraries was done on an Illumina NovaSeq, producing 2 x 150 bp paired-end reads. The paper's data handling went like this. Demultiplexing of reads and collapsing into UMI-guided consensus sequences were performed with migec v1.2.7. Using mixcr v2.1.11, the UMI consensuses were aligned to TRA and TRB V and J templates and assembled into clonotypes. Clonotypes were classified as expanded or contracted when called significant by both edgeR and NoisET, with noise models trained on biological replicates. For edgeR calls, a false discovery rate-adjusted p below 0.01 and a log2 fold-change threshold of 1 were applied. As an exploratory analysis of dynamics, max-normalized trajectories of the 1000 most abundant clonotypes were examined by PCA with hierarchical clustering. Each responding clone was given a CD4 or CD8 phenotype based on the CD4+ and CD8+ repertoires, which had been sequenced separately. The raw public data were reprocessed by TCRdb itself: fastp quality trimming at Q25, MiXCR clonotype calling, in-frame beta chains only. Every CDR3 protein is listed once, alongside the most common genes and DNA of its rows. The V and J calls were determined by TCRdb, not by the authors. The sample has a few hundred thousand distinct CDR3 sequences on record, just under 20% of them singletons. Of the sample, 20% to 25% is held by the ten largest clones.

The receptor's source is a man aged 18-30 years who had mild COVID-19 (a few samples of this study predate the infection). The sample titles of this study are shuffled in the database, so cell type and time point are left out; the donor was told from shared clones. The V and J genes are TRBV30 and TRBJ1-3; 10 of the junction bases match TRBD1. Sequencing input: PBMCs or a T cell subset sorted from them (not recorded which). The CDR3 protein: CAGDRGPGNTIYF. The bases are TGTGCCGGAGACAGGGGGCCTGGAAACACCATATATTTT.